The T cell receptor beta chain described here comes from a study of shared clonotypes between healthy human individuals. In the study overall: Donors had three CD4 naive, three CD4 memory, two CD8 naive and one CD8 memory plate apiece.

Study observations and caveats: Shared clonotypes across all four donors exceeded non-shared ones in generation probability.

A remark on this clone: Its target is not known.

Looked up from germline, CDR1 is MGHRA and CDR2 is YSYEKL. This CDR3 is built from 16 residues. V shed 2 bases and J 5 bases; nucleotides not matched to a gene: 8. The test was conducted at deep level. Authors' data handling: ImmunoSEQ only sent back junction sequences with no quality scores, so filtering was done differently. This table comes from immunoSEQ multiplex PCR, and its TCRdb copy is limited to in-frame clones, with some not included. The V and J calls and clone size come from that table; D and trimming were worked out from the DNA. The sample comprises roughly 2.6 million clones, over 85% of which are singletons, and about 0.13% rests with the top ten.

The sequence came from a man between 18 and 29 years old in good health. The V call is TRBV4-1, the J call TRBJ2-2; TRBD1 matches at 7 bases. Sequencing was done on a sample of naive CD4+ T cells sorted from blood. The subset is: CD45RA+ positively selected. CDR3 in DNA: TGCGCCAGCAGCCAACCAACAGGGGTTCGTACCGGGGAGCTGTTTTTT. Protein: CASSQPTGVRTGELFF.